The 20 T cell receptor beta chains listed next were all sequenced from one sample in a study of Ad26.COV2.S vaccination and SARS-CoV-2 variants. Using immunoSEQ multiplex PCR, the repertoire was profiled, and TCRdb retains in-frame clones only, with some absent. The repertoire holds about 480,000 clones, around 90% seen once, with about 13% in the top ten. Treatment denoted: over 15 received Ad26.COV2.S at low or high dose, single or two shots; 5 received placebo; per-sample allocation not given. Sampling was performed 63 days after the first vaccine or placebo injection. Sequenced material: peripheral blood, taken in a trial of Ad26.COV2.S vaccine versus placebo. These receptors originate from a person between 18 and 60 years old who received the Ad26.COV2.S COVID-19 vaccine or a placebo.

The J gene is TRBJ2-7, the V gene TRBV28; weak D call: TRBD2 (5 bases). This CDR3 region has 13 residues. Trimming took 5 bases from V and 2 from J, leaving 10 bases between them. From germline, CDR1 is MDHEN and CDR2 SYDVKM. The CDR3 is CASSRNGAYEQYF. CDR3 DNA: TGTGCCAGCAGTAGGAACGGGGCCTACGAGCAGTACTTC. The variable domain in full, completed from reference TRBV28 and TRBJ2-7, reads DVKVTQSSRYLVKRTGEKVFLECVQDMDHENMFWYRQDPGLGLRLIYFSYDVKMKEKGDIPEGYSVSREKKERFSLILESASTNQTSMYLCASSRNGAYEQYFGPGTRLTVT.

This clone appeared a single time. This chain joins TRBV19 and TRBJ1-2, with D perhaps matching TRBD1 (6 bases). Germline V gene data show CDR1 as LNHDA and CDR2 as SQIVND (reference sequence). V was trimmed by 6 bases and J by 7 bases, leaving 36 bases between them. There are 20 residues in the CDR3. The CDR3 loop reads CASRTTKNRAVGYDYSGYTF. DNA of the CDR3: TGTGCCAGTAGAACCACGAAGAACAGGGCCGTCGGGTATGATTACTCTGGCTACACCTTC.

This clone was recorded a few times. The CDR3, as DNA: TGTGCCAGTAAAATGTGGGGGACCCCCTCTGAAGCTTTCTTT. Protein product: CASKMWGTPSEAFF. The chain employs TRBV3-1 (or the pseudogene TRBV3-2) and TRBJ1-1, with TRBD1 as a possible D gene (5 bases). This CDR3 has 14 amino acids. Per germline, CDR1 LGHDT and CDR2 YNNKEL (reference sequence). V lost 9 bases to trimming and J lost 6 bases, with 20 bases between them.

This chain links TRBV27 with TRBJ1-2, with 7 bases that match TRBD1. The CDR3 runs to 18 residues. CDR1 MNHEY and CDR2 SMNVEV come from the germline V gene (reference sequence). The V gene end was trimmed by 5 bases and the J gene end by 8 bases; junction bases not matched to a gene: 23. CDR3 nucleotides: TGTGCCAGCAGTCCCCTCCTACTCCGGGACAGAACCATGTACGGCTACACCTTC. As protein: CASSPLLLRDRTMYGYTF.

This clone was observed a single time. V usage is TRBV18 and J usage is TRBJ2-7; 9 positions agree with TRBD1. CDR3 length: 16 amino acids. CDR1 and CDR2 (germline): KGHSH, LQKENI. Germline trimming cut 2 bases from V and 5 bases from J; bases unmatched to any gene: 10. The CDR3 reads CASSPISGQGFNEQYF. DNA of the CDR3: TGTGCCAGCTCACCAATCTCAGGACAGGGGTTCAACGAGCAGTACTTC.

V gene TRBV5-1 combines with J gene TRBJ2-1, with 16 bases matching TRBD2. This CDR3 region has 16 residues. CDR1 is SGHRS, CDR2 YFSETQ, per germline. J was trimmed by 7 bases and V by 7 bases; bases with no gene match: 8. CDR3 amino acids: CASEQGTSGRGNEQFF. The CDR3 nucleotides read TGCGCCAGCGAACAAGGGACTAGCGGGAGGGGGAATGAGCAGTTCTTC.

The chain couples TRBV19 to TRBJ2-2; 12 bases match TRBD2. Germline assignment: CDR1 LNHDA and CDR2 SQIVND (reference sequence). The CDR3 has 16 residues. The J segment lost 5 bases and the V segment lost 0 bases, leaving 1 base of the junction unmatched. The CDR3 DNA sequence: TGTGCCAGTAGTATAGACGGACTAGCGGGAACCGGGGAGCTGTTTTTT. Protein product: CASSIDGLAGTGELFF.

This clone appeared a few times. This sequence joins TRBV3-1 (or the pseudogene TRBV3-2) and TRBJ1-6; possible D gene TRBD1, 5 bases. The CDR3 extends over 17 amino acids. Germline-derived CDR1 and CDR2 are LGHDT and YNNKEL (reference sequence). V was trimmed by 0 bases and J by 10 bases, leaving 19 bases between them. CDR3: CASSQDGRAPGRSPLHF. The CDR3 DNA sequence: TGTGCCAGCAGCCAAGATGGCAGGGCTCCGGGTAGATCACCCCTCCACTTT.

The V gene is TRBV29-1, the J gene TRBJ1-1; TRBD1 matches at 10 bases. Trimming took 4 bases from V and 7 from J; bases not matched to a gene: 6. The germline V gene encodes CDR1 SQVTM and CDR2 ANQGSEA. The CDR3 loop spans 13 amino acids. CDR3: CSVGTGGVGEAFF. The DNA for the CDR3 is TGCAGCGTTGGGACAGGGGGGGTAGGTGAAGCTTTCTTT.

This clone appeared a few times. The chain carries TRBV4-3 and TRBJ2-7, with TRBD2 identical over 7 bases. The V and J ends lost 3 bases and 2 bases, in that order; junction bases with no gene match: 7. Germline V gene sequence: CDR1 LGHNA, CDR2 YSLEER. The CDR3 loop spans 15 amino acids. The CDR3 DNA reads TGCGCCAGCAGCCAGTTTCTAGCGGAAACCTACGAGCAGTACTTC. Its translation is CASSQFLAETYEQYF.

CDR3 region: CATSDWGTHETQYF. The CDR3 bases are TGTGCCACCAGTGATTGGGGGACACACGAGACCCAGTACTTC. The V and J genes are TRBV24-1 and TRBJ2-5; weak D call: TRBD1 (6 bases). Germline-derived CDR1 and CDR2 are KGHDR and SFDVKD. This CDR3 comprises 14 residues. V gave up 2 bases and J gave up 5 bases, with 11 bases separating them.

The table lists this clone with a count of one. The J gene is TRBJ1-2, the V gene TRBV2, with 10 bases lining up with TRBD1. CDR1 and CDR2 (germline): SNHLY, FYNNEI. The CDR3 covers 15 residues. With V trimmed by 5 bases and J by 4 bases, 7 bases remained unmatched. The CDR3 sequence is CASSLGTGAGYGYTF. In DNA form, the CDR3 reads TGTGCCAGCAGTCTTGGGACAGGGGCTGGCTATGGCTACACCTTC.

This chain uses TRBV5-1 with TRBJ2-1, with 11 bases identical to TRBD2. The CDR3 has 17 residues. Per the germline V gene, CDR1 is SGHRS and CDR2 is YFSETQ. V shed 4 bases and J 4 bases; nucleotides not matched to a gene: 10. This chain's CDR3 is CASSPRRSSGGYNEQFF. The CDR3 nucleotides read TGCGCCAGCAGCCCGCGGCGGTCTAGCGGGGGGTACAATGAGCAGTTCTTC. Full variable domain (outside the CDR3, taken from reference TRBV5-1 and TRBJ2-1): KAGVTQTPRYLIKTRGQQVTLSCSPISGHRSVSWYQQTPGQGLQFLFEYFSETQRNKGNFPGRFSGRQFSNSRSEMNVSTLELGDSALYLCASSPRRSSGGYNEQFFGPGTRLTVL.

The chain has TRBV20-1 and TRBJ1-6; D is unresolved. The CDR3 spans 13 residues. The V gene's germline CDR1 is DFQATT and CDR2 SNEGSKA (reference sequence). V was trimmed by 3 bases and J by 10 bases, leaving 13 bases between them. The CDR3 loop reads CSASRQKESPLHF. In DNA form, the CDR3 reads TGCAGTGCTAGTCGGCAGAAGGAATCACCCCTCCACTTT.

The chain couples TRBV28 to TRBJ1-5, with a weak D call TRBD1 (6 bases). There are 19 residues in the CDR3. Trimming cost V 6 bases and J 0 bases, with 24 bases left between them. Germline V lookup: CDR1 MDHEN, CDR2 SYDVKM. CDR3 in DNA: TGTGCCAGCAGACGGGACACCAACCGACTCACCGATAGCAATCAGCCCCAGCATTTT. It yields the protein CASRRDTNRLTDSNQPQHF.

This chain links TRBV27 with TRBJ1-1; D remains ambiguous. The CDR3 length is 11 residues. Trimming stripped 4 bases from V and 3 bases from J, with 3 bases between. CDR1 is MNHEY, CDR2 SMNVEV, per germline (reference sequence). The CDR3 nucleotides read TGTGCCAGCAGTTCTTACACTGAAGCTTTCTTT. This sequence encodes CASSSYTEAFF.

The rearrangement uses TRBV4-3 and TRBJ1-3; 8 bases align to TRBD1. Germline CDR1 is LGHNA and CDR2 is YSLEER. The CDR3 is 18 residues long. V was pared by 0 bases and J by 3 bases, with 10 bases of the junction left unmatched. CDR3 sequence (DNA): TGCGCCAGCAGCCAAGAACCTCAGGGGGCCGCGTATGGAAACACCATATATTTT. It is translated as CASSQEPQGAAYGNTIYF.

The chain carries TRBV2 and TRBJ2-2, with a possible D match to TRBD1 (6 bases). The CDR3 sequence is 15 residues long. V lost 0 bases and J 4 bases, leaving 9 bases between the germline ends. Germline V gives CDR1 SNHLY, CDR2 FYNNEI. CDR3 sequence reads: CASSEARTATGELFF. The CDR3 nucleotides read TGTGCCAGCAGTGAAGCGCGGACAGCCACCGGGGAGCTGTTTTTT.

V is TRBV28 and J is TRBJ2-3, with 8 bases matching TRBD1. The CDR3 extends over 16 amino acids. Germline V gene lookup returns CDR1 MDHEN and CDR2 SYDVKM. Germline trimming cut 1 base from V and 2 bases from J; bases unmatched to any gene: 5. The DNA of the CDR3 is TGTGCCAGCAGTTTATCCGGGACAGGTATCACAGATACGCAGTATTTT. Translated: CASSLSGTGITDTQYF.

This clone came up a few times. The CDR3 loop is CASGRDTEAFF. The CDR3 DNA reads TGTGCCAGCGGTCGCGACACTGAAGCTTTCTTT. V usage is TRBV7-9 and J usage is TRBJ1-1, with D unclear. V dropped 8 bases and J dropped 3 bases, with 7 bases sitting between them. CDR1 and CDR2 from the germline V gene are SEHNR and FQNEAQ (reference sequence). The CDR3 loop spans 11 amino acids.